The T cell receptor (beta chain) described here comes from a study of T cell responses to AZD1222 COVID-19 vaccine (dated by TCRdb to the early 2020s). Regarding the study in general: A total of roughly 240 trial participants underwent TCR sequencing, of whom some 210 received two doses of AZD1222 and some 25 received two doses of the MenACWY control vaccine. Enrollment into the trials was organized by age into subgroups of 18-55, 56-69 and 70-plus years, and those subgroups contained roughly 150, 30 and 60 TCR-sequenced participants, respectively.

The CDR3 regions of human TCRbeta chains were subjected to immunosequencing. Under the source paper's analysis protocol: TCRs in the repertoires were matched against a reference library of SARS-CoV-2-specific TCRs that had been generated with the MIRA antigen-specificity platform. Breadth was defined as the fraction of unique TCRs that were SARS-CoV-2-associated, and depth was defined as the fraction of total T cells that were SARS-CoV-2-associated. Using the MIRA data, each spike-specific TCR was assigned both to the spike region to which the TCR was reactive and to a CD4 or CD8 class. Log10-transformed breadth and depth values were compared by one-way ANOVA with Sidak's multiple comparisons tests. Entries here come from immuneACCESS through TCRdb and include only in-frame sequences with V and J called. Some clones fail to appear in such tables; in the studies checked, an unresolved V gene covers under half of the shortfall, and the cause of the remainder is unknown. V and J calls and clone size follow that table, whereas D and trimming were derived from the DNA. This sample gives about 150,000 clones in total; approximately 86% of them show up just once. Of the sample, approximately 7% is held by the ten largest clones.

The sample's time point label, decoded: sample from adult after SARS-CoV-2 infection, after symptom onset. Two convalescent COVID-19 patients, sampled after symptom onset from adults with prior SARS-CoV-2 infection, were also TCR-sequenced for comparison. Here is what the overall study found, with its caveats: The 56-69-year group was small, and its depth increase did not reach significance, likely because of low power. Nearly half of unique spike-specific TCRs reportedly recognized epitopes outside regions mutated in the B.1.351 and B.1.1.7 variants. Participants were mostly white British and included more females than males, and it was suggested by the authors that clonal diversity may have been underestimated. After two AZD1222 doses, both the breadth and the depth of spike-specific TCRs were significantly higher than at day 0 and than in MenACWY recipients. Because no day 14 peak-response samples were available, the repertoires could be characterized only after the peak T cell response. Only five to seven AZD1222 recipients were SARS-CoV-2 seropositive at baseline, limiting conclusions about previously exposed vaccinees. CD4 TCRs associated with the vaccine covered the entire spike protein, and the dominant responses were in regions 160-218 and 743-854.

About this clone: The clone's antigen remains unknown. The sample holds no much larger clone one base away, and base qualities are not on file.

The source of this sequence is an adult who had recovered from COVID-19. This specimen consisted of peripheral blood, obtained after recovery from COVID-19.

The CDR3 region has the sequence CATSPSRDTDTQYF. The bases are TGTGCCACCAGCCCGTCCAGGGACACAGATACGCAGTATTTT. This chain joins TRBV24-1 to TRBJ2-3; possibly the D gene is TRBD1, per 5 matching bases. Its CDR3 holds 14 amino acids, cysteine through phenylalanine. This entry keeps only the CDR3 DNA: 42 bases, framed from base 1. From the germline V gene, CDR1 is KGHDR and CDR2 is SFDVKD. V and J lose 7 bases and 2 bases, and a span of 12 bases separates them.